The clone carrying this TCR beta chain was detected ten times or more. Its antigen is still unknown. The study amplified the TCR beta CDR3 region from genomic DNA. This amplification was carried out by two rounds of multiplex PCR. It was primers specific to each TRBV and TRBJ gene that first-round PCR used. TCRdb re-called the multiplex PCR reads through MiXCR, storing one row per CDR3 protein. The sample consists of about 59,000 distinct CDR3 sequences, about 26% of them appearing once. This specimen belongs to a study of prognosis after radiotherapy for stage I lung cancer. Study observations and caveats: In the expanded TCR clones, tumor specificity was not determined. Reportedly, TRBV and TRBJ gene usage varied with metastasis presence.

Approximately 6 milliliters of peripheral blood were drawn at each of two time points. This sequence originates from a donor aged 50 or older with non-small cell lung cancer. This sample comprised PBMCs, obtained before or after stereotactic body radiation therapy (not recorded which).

CDR3 residues: CATSHGTGRGQPQHF. Written as DNA, the CDR3 is TGTGCCACCAGCCACGGGACAGGGAGGGGGCAGCCCCAGCATTTT. The V call is TRBV15, the J call TRBJ1-5, with 9 bases lining up with TRBD1. V shed 5 bases, J shed 7 bases, and the junction held 9 bases outside the gene matches. In germline, CDR1 is LNHNV, CDR2 YYDKDF (reference sequence). The CDR3 is made up of 15 amino acids. Drawing the rest from reference TRBV15 and TRBJ1-5, the complete variable domain is DAMVIQNPRYQVTQFGKPVTLSCSQTLNHNVMYWYQQKSSQAPKLLFHYYDKDFNNEADTPDNFQSRRPNTSFCFLDIRSPGLGDTAMYLCATSHGTGRGQPQHFGDGTRLSIL.